This T cell receptor (beta chain) was observed in a study of post-analysis software for immune sequencing data. Study information: Relapsing-remitting, secondary progressive and progressive-relapsing forms made up the multiple sclerosis disease courses.

Unique molecular identifiers featured in each of the TCR beta cDNA libraries. Around 500,000 cDNA molecules were obtained per 1 to 10 million input T cells. TCRdb passed the PCR reads through MiXCR, listing each CDR3 protein once. The table includes approximately 440,000 distinct CDR3 sequences, over 35% detected once. Overall study findings and caveats: When patients were compared with controls, about five TRBV segments were more frequent, TRBV5-6, TRBV5-1 and TRBV20-1 among them. Samples from a shared batch, those prepared together, strongly co-clustered by F measure. Patients with multiple sclerosis recorded significantly lower normalized Chao1 diversity than controls, the study found.

Comments on this clonotype: Its antigen is undetermined.

This CDR3 is 13 amino acids long. Per the germline V gene, CDR1 is SQVTM and CDR2 is ANQGSEA. Germline trimming cut 4 bases from V and 13 bases from J; bases unmatched to any gene: 10. The chain couples TRBV29-1 to TRBJ2-1; 10 bases match TRBD2. Sequencing used blood. This TCR came from a girl aged 10 to 17 with multiple sclerosis. In DNA, the CDR3 is TGCAGCGTTGTTCTAGCGGGAGAAGAGACCCAGTTCTTC. Translation: CSVVLAGEETQFF.